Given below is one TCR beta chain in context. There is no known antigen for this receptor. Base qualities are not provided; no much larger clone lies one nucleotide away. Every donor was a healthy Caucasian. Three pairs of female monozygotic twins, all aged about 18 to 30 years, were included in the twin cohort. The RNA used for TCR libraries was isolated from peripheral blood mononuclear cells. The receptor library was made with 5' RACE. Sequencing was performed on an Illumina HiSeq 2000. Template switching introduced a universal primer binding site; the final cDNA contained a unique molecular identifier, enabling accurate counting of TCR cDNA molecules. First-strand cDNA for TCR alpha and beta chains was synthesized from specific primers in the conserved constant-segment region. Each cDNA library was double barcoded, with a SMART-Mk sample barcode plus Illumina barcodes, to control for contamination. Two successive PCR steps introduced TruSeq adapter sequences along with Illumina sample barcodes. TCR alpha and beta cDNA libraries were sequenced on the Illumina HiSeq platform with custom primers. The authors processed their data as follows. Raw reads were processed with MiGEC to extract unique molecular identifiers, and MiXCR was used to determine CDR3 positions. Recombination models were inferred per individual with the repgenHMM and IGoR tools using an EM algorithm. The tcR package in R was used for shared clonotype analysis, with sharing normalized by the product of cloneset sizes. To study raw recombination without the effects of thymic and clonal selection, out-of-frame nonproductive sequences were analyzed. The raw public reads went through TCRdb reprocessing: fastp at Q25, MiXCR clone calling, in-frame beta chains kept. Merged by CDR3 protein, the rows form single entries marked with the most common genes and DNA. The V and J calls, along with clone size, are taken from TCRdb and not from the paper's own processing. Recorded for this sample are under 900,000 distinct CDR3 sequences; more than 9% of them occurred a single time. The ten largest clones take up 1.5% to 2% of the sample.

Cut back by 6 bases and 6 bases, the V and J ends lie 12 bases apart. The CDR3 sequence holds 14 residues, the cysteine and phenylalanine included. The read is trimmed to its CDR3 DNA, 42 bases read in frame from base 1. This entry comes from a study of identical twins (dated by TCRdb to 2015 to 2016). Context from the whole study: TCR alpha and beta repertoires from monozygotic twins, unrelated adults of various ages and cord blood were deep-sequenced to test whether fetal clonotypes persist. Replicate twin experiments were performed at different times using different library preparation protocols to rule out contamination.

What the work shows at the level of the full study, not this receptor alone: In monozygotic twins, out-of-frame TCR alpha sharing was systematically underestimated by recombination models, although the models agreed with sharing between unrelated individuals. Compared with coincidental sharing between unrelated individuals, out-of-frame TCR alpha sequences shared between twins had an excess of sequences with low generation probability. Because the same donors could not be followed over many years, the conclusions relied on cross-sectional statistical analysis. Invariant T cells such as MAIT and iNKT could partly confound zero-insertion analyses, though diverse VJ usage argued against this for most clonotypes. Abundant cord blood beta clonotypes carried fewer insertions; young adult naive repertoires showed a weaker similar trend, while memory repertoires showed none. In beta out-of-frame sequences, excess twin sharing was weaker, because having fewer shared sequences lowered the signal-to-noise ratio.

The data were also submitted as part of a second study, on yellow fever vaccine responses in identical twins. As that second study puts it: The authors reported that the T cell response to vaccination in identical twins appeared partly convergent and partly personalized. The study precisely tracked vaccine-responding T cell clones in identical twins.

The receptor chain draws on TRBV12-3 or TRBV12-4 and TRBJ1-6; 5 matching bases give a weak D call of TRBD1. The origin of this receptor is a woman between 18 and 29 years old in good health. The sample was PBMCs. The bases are TGTGCCAGCAGGGGGGGAAGTTCTAATTCACCCCTCCACTTT. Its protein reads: CASRGGSSNSPLHF.